This T cell receptor beta chain originates from a study of T-cell reconstitution after alpha-beta-depleted transplantation in children. Unique molecular identifiers featured in how the TCRbeta library was prepared. TCRdb called the PCR reads again in MiXCR, with one record for every CDR3 protein. The table has 350,000 to 400,000 distinct CDR3 sequences, 20% seen once. The table lists this clonotype with many counts. The receptor's source is a human donor who donated a stem cell graft to a child with acute myeloid leukemia. Sequenced material: PBMCs from the stem cell graft donor, taken from the stem cell graft.

CDR3 coding DNA: TGCAGTGCAAAAGGGGGGGCTTTCACCGGGGAGCTGTTTTTT. Residues: CSAKGGAFTGELFF. The chain carries TRBV20-1 and TRBJ2-2; perhaps TRBD2 as D (7 bases). The CDR3 is 14 amino acids. Germline CDR1 reads DFQATT; CDR2 reads SNEGSKA (reference sequence). V lost 6 bases, J lost 4 bases, and 15 bases lay in between.